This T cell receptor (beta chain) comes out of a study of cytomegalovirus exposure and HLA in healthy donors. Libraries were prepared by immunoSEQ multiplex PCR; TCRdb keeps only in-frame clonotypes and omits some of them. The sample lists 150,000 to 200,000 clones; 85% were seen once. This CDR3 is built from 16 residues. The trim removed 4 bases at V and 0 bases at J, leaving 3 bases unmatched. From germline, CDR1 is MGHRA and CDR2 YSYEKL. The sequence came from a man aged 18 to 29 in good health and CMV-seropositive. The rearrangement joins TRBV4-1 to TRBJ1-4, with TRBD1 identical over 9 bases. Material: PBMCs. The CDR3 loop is CASSRQGVATNEKLFF. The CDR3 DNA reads TGCGCCAGCAGCCGACAGGGGGTTGCAACTAATGAAAAACTGTTTTTT.